This TCR beta chain was documented in a study of beta chain features in type 1 diabetes. Study overall: Sorted cells, more than 95,000,000 in number, were examined across all samples. Findings and limits, study-wide: In every one of the four CD4+ subsets, TCRB CDR3s were moderately but significantly shorter in Type 1 diabetes patients. The VDJ junctions of type 1 diabetes patients carried fewer insertions and more deletions.

What was sequenced were expressed TCRB transcripts, since all of the isolated RNA had been reverse transcribed. The study sequenced naive, central memory and regulatory T cell samples to an average of roughly 4 million reads. The assay was immunoSEQ multiplex PCR, and TCRdb's table has in-frame clones only and misses some. The repertoire has nearly 700,000 clones, around 15% of them found once; the top ten carry 0.02% to 0.025%. This clone has only one observation. The antigen remains unidentified. Losses at the gene ends were 4 bases for V and 4 bases for J; bases not matched to a gene: 10. CDR1 is MNHEY and CDR2 is SVGAGI in the germline V gene. The CDR3 is made up of 16 amino acids.

This sequence originates from a man between 18 and 29 years old with type 1 diabetes. The chain combines TRBV6-5 with TRBJ1-1, with 9 nucleotides matching TRBD1. Sequencing input: naive CD4+ T cells from blood. Here the CDR3 DNA reads TGTGCCAGCAGTTCGGACAGGGGACTTTGGGGCACTGAAGCTTTCTTT. It encodes CASSSDRGLWGTEAFF.